There are a few counts of the clone carrying this T cell receptor beta chain. The data are from a study of blood T cell repertoires in COVID-19. Per the original data handling: Estimated nucleated cell counts came from reference gene primer amplification. The table came from immunoSEQ multiplex PCR; TCRdb's copy has only in-frame clones and leaves some out. V, J and clone size are those of that table, while D and trimming were read from the DNA. The sample contains around 97,000 clones, around 84% of which appear only once. CDR3 length: 16 residues. V was trimmed by 6 bases and J by 7 bases, leaving 21 bases between them. Germline CDR1 and CDR2: LGHDT and YNNKEL (reference sequence).

The chain has TRBV3-1 (or the pseudogene TRBV3-2) and TRBJ1-4; TRBD1 is a possible D gene (5 bases). The source material was peripheral blood. This receptor was identified in a human donor in a cohort sampled during active COVID-19. This CDR3 reads CASSHRGGVFGEKLFF. The CDR3 bases are TGTGCCAGCAGTCACCGGGGAGGGGTTTTTGGTGAAAAACTGTTTTTT.